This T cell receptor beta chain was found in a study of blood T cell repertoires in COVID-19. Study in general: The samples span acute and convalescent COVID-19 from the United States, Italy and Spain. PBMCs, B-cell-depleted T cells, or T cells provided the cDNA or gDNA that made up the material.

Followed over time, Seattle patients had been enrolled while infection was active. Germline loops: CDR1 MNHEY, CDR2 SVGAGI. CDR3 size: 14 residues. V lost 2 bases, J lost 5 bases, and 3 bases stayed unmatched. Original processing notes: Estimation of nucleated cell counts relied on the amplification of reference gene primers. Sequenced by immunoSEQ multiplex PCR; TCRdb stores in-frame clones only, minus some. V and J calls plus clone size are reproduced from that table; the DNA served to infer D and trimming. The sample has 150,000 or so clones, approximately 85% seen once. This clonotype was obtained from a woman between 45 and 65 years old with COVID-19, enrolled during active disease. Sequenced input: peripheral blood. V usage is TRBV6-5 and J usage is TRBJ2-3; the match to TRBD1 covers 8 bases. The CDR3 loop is CASSYSRGRDTQYF. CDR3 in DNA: TGTGCCAGCAGTTACAGCAGGGGGCGAGATACGCAGTATTTT.